Presented here are 2 T cell receptor beta chains from one specimen sequenced in a study of T cell responses to AZD1222 COVID-19 vaccine. Clones were read by immunoSEQ multiplex PCR, and TCRdb kept only the in-frame ones, dropping some. Of approximately 150,000 clones listed, about 91% are singletons. Sequences were derived from peripheral blood, sampled 28 days after the second AZD1222 dose. Every receptor here comes from an adult who received the AZD1222 COVID-19 vaccine.

V is TRBV7-8 and J is TRBJ2-7; TRBD1 is a possible D gene (6 bases). Deletions cut 4 bases from V and 2 bases from J, with 12 bases between. The CDR3 loop spans 14 amino acids. Per germline, CDR1 SGHVS and CDR2 FQNEAQ. The DNA for the CDR3 is TGTGCCAGCAGCTCAGCTGGGACACCCTACGAGCAGTACTTC. This translates into CASSSAGTPYEQYF.

V gene TRBV10-1 combines with J gene TRBJ2-2; TRBD1 agrees at 9 bases. V dropped 5 bases and J dropped 7; count of bases not matched to a gene: 8. Per the germline V gene, CDR1 is WNHNN and CDR2 is SYGVQD (reference sequence). This CDR3 region has 15 residues. CDR3 in amino acids: CASSLHRGLDGELFF. The CDR3 coding sequence is TGCGCCAGCAGTCTACACAGGGGGCTGGACGGGGAGCTGTTTTTT.